This T cell receptor beta chain is from a study of OX40 agonist ivuxolimab in advanced cancers. Study context: Each patient was given ivuxolimab into a vein every 2 weeks, at 0.01 to 10 mg/kg. The diagnoses of dose-escalation patients were hepatocellular carcinoma, melanoma, renal cell or head and neck cancer. Patients were 82.7% male with ages about 23 to 90, mean approximately 58. In three patients, partial responses were observed, one with hepatocellular carcinoma and two with cutaneous melanoma.

Produced via immunoSEQ multiplex PCR; TCRdb's table is partial and in-frame only. In the table there are some 70,000 clones, around 89% of which are singletons. Germline values: CDR1 MGHDK, CDR2 SYGVNS. This CDR3 has 13 amino acids. The ends were cut back, 6 bases at V and 3 bases at J, with 12 bases in the middle. The source material was CD4+ or CD8+ T cells sorted from blood, sampled in a trial of the OX40 agonist ivuxolimab. The receptor comes from an adult with an advanced solid tumor such as melanoma, head and neck, liver or kidney cancer. The J gene is TRBJ2-7, the V gene TRBV25-1; no clear D gene. The CDR3 DNA follows: TGTGCCAGCAGCCGAATGGTAAGCTACGAGCAGTACTTC. Translated: CASSRMVSYEQYF.